The present TCR beta chain was sequenced within a study of Graves' ophthalmopathy and Graves' hyperthyroidism (dated by TCRdb to the late 2010s). A note on the overall study: Peripheral blood was collected before any treatment was given, at the time of initial diagnosis. TCR beta repertoire signatures were used to distinguish Graves' ophthalmopathy from Graves' hyperthyroidism and to predict progression to ophthalmopathy. In total, under 150 blood samples were TCR-sequenced: approximately 42 ophthalmopathy, around 75 hyperthyroidism and approximately 17 hyperthyroidism-to-ophthalmopathy patients. A discovery set of 100 patients (43 ophthalmopathy, 55 to 60 stable hyperthyroidism) was enrolled to explore V-J signatures distinguishing ophthalmopathy from hyperthyroidism. An independent validation cohort comprised roughly 20 hyperthyroidism patients and about 16 patients who later progressed from hyperthyroidism to ophthalmopathy. In over 5 hyperthyroidism patients, the T-cell repertoires found in thyroid tissue were compared with those found in blood. Following sample collection, hyperthyroidism patients were given methimazole at a starting dose of 30 mg daily, and ophthalmopathy patients were given high-dose intravenous methylprednisolone. The study at large found these results: In validation, the model predicted ophthalmopathy progression with 55% to 71% sensitivity and less than 80% specificity; roughly eleven predicted patients were CT-confirmed with GO in a median of around 6.5 months. Sample size was not predetermined statistically, and investigators were not blinded to group allocation. Most expanded thyroid clonotypes with frequency above 0.001 were also detected in blood, suggesting blood repertoires may reflect the thyroid immune response. The 13-signature model separated ophthalmopathy from stable hyperthyroidism with around 90% sensitivity and approximately 83% specificity in cross-validation, and 80%/75% in the test set.

From cysteine to phenylalanine, the CDR3 is 13 amino acids long. Only CDR3 DNA remains: 39 bases, in frame from the first base. CDR1 and CDR2 are read off the germline V gene as ENHRY and SYGVKD. V and J are trimmed by 10 bases and 4 bases, and the gene matches miss 9 bases of the junction. For repertoire sequencing, the TCR beta CDR3 regions were amplified from RNA transcripts. HTBI primers and the Qiagen OneStep RT-PCR kit were used in a first-round RT-PCR, which was followed by a second-round multiplex PCR, size selection and purification. The libraries underwent paired-end sequencing with 100 bp reads on an Illumina HiSeq2000. The study's own analysis went as follows. Reads were processed with SOAPnuke, discarding reads with adapters, uncalled bases, mean Phred below 15, or no exact constant-primer or identifier match. COPE v1.2.5 was used to merge high-quality paired reads. Each unique nucleotide sequence was treated as a clonotype, and MiTCR v1.1 was used to align the clonotypes to the IMGT TRB V, D and J references. The analysis was limited to V-J combinations with a frequency above 0.0001, which together covered about 99% of the repertoires. For each V-J combination, a TCR clonal expansion and chaos score was defined as the ratio of F50 clonal expansion to chaos observed in the TCRdist matrix. Welch's t-statistics and random forest were used to reduce features to 13 V-J combinations, which were fed into a naive Bayes classifier. The similarity between thyroid and blood repertoires was quantified using the Morisita-Horn index. Starting from the raw public reads, TCRdb applied fastp trimming at Q25, assembled clones with MiXCR and retained in-frame beta chains. Records with the same CDR3 protein are collapsed into one entry carrying the most frequent genes and DNA. These V and J calls derive from TCRdb rather than the authors' analysis. For this sample there are about 740,000 distinct CDR3 sequences; roughly 40% appear just once. Roughly 46% of the sample goes to the ten largest clones.

Notes on this clonotype: It has no known antigen specificity. No quality values exist for individual bases; no much larger clone is one base distant.

Patients with ophthalmopathy had moderately to severely active disease, with a Clinical Activity Score of 3 or more, a NOSPECS grade of 4 or more, and a disease duration of less than 3 months. Patients were excluded if they had other autoimmune diseases, uncontrolled infections, pregnancy or lactation. Diagnosis relied on clinical symptoms, serum thyroxine, TRAb, thyroid ultrasound and orbital computed tomography. PBMCs were isolated from more than 8 ml of fresh peripheral blood by Ficoll-Paque density gradient centrifugation. Trizol reagent was used to extract the total RNA, and its quality was then checked on an Agilent 2100 Bioanalyzer.

The TCR originated in an adult man with Graves' ophthalmopathy. The chain uses TRBV10-3 and TRBJ1-1; TRBD1 matches 7 bases in the middle. The source material was peripheral blood. This receptor carries the CDR3 CASSRDSSTEAFF. The sequenced DNA is TGTGCCAGCAGCCGGGACAGCAGCACTGAAGCTTTCTTT.